These 5 T cell receptor beta chains share one sample of origin, sequenced in a study of blood T cell repertoires in COVID-19. TCRdb keeps only in-frame clones here, not all; method: immunoSEQ multiplex PCR. The sample carries approximately 65,000 clones, approximately 78% recorded once. Source material: peripheral blood. The receptors were gathered from a man aged 80 or over with acute or convalescent COVID-19.

This chain links TRBV19 with TRBJ2-5; D might be TRBD2 (7 bases). This CDR3 is 16 amino acids long. The germline V gene has CDR1 LNHDA and CDR2 SQIVND (reference sequence). V was trimmed by 5 bases and J by 1 base, leaving 17 bases between them. CDR3 in DNA: TGTGCCAGTAGTTTCCAGGGGATAGCGGGCCAAGAGACCCAGTACTTC. It translates to CASSFQGIAGQETQYF.

This clone was seen only a few times. The J gene is TRBJ2-3, the V gene TRBV7-8, with a weak D call TRBD2 (5 bases). V was trimmed by 2 bases and J by 6 bases, leaving 12 bases between them. Germline CDR1 is SGHVS and CDR2 is FQNEAQ. The CDR3 loop spans 14 amino acids. CDR3 nucleotides: TGTGCCAGCAGCTTAAGGCTAGCAGCGGATACGCAGTATTTT. Translation: CASSLRLAADTQYF.

The chain has TRBV7-3 and TRBJ2-7; TRBD1 matches at 9 bases. CDR3 size: 13 residues. Germline assignment: CDR1 SGHTA and CDR2 FQGTGA. J gave up 4 bases and V 2 bases, and 0 bases lay outside the gene matches. For the CDR3, the DNA is TGTGCCAGCAGCTTAGGGACAGGGTACGAGCAGTACTTC. It codes for CASSLGTGYEQYF. Full variable domain (remainder filled in from reference TRBV7-3 and TRBJ2-7): GAGVSQTPSNKVTEKGKYVELRCDPISGHTALYWYRQSLGQGPEFLIYFQGTGAADDSGLPNDRFFAVRPEGSVSTLKIQRTERGDSAVYLCASSLGTGYEQYFGPGTRLTVT.

This chain uses TRBV4-3 with TRBJ2-3; 7 nucleotides match TRBD1. The CDR3 runs to 14 residues. Per germline, CDR1 LGHNA and CDR2 YSLEER. Losses at the gene ends were 1 base for V and 7 bases for J; bases not matched to a gene: 5. CDR3 amino acids: CASSQGRGPYTQYF. The CDR3 region has the DNA TGCGCCAGCAGCCAAGGAAGGGGGCCGTATACGCAGTATTTT.

The chain has TRBV18 and TRBJ1-1; D possibly corresponds to TRBD1 (6 bases). Germline lookup yields CDR1 KGHSH and CDR2 LQKENI. Trimming took off 3 bases at V and 4 bases at J, with 18 bases between the two ends. The CDR3 sequence is 16 residues long. CDR3 coding DNA: TGTGCCAGCTCACCCATGGGGGCGGGTTTGGGCACTGAAGCTTTCTTT. The encoded protein is CASSPMGAGLGTEAFF.